This TCR beta chain was captured by sequencing in a study of tumor-infiltrating lymphocytes in primary liver carcinoma. CDR3 length equals 14 residues. V gave up 3 bases and J gave up 7 bases, with 19 bases separating them. Germline loops: CDR1 SQVTM, CDR2 ANQGSEA. The blood RNA (from unsorted whole blood) was obtained, and germline DNA was also extracted. This clonotype was recorded only once. A primer matching the constant region was used to make TCR beta cDNA from approximately 520 ng of total RNA. Slightly modified ARM-PCR served as the procedure for the TCR beta libraries. These libraries came from three rounds of nested multiplex PCR. A C-beta reverse primer was combined with TRBV1-TRBV30 forward primers in the first two PCR rounds, and each round had approximately 10 cycles. TCRdb reprocessed the multiplex PCR reads via MiXCR and lists one record per CDR3 protein. This table has a few hundred thousand distinct CDR3 sequences, around three fifths appearing once.

The chain uses TRBV29-1 and TRBJ2-7, with D possibly being TRBD1 or TRBD2 (5 bases each). This clonotype was sampled from a woman aged 25 to 39 with primary liver carcinoma and hepatitis B virus infection. Specimen: peripheral blood. CDR3 loop: CSVDTGTRLGEQYF. The CDR3 DNA reads TGCAGCGTTGATACCGGGACGAGGCTGGGGGAGCAGTACTTC.